The rows below give T cell receptor beta chains drawn from one sample of a study of cytomegalovirus exposure and HLA in healthy donors. Libraries were prepared by immunoSEQ multiplex PCR; TCRdb keeps only in-frame clonotypes and omits some of them. The data hold roughly 120,000 clones, with about 80% observed a single time. The source material was PBMCs. The receptor set was obtained from a male donor in good health and CMV-seronegative. Both conserved end residues are part of each CDR3. The D gene is left open where the match is weak. Clone sizes are given selectively: once, few, many, or a class where the clone is expanded.

D gene	clone size	J gene	V gene	CDR3 protein	CDR3 DNA
TRBD2	.	TRBJ2-1	TRBV6-5	CASSWSGSSYNEQFF	TGTGCCAGCAGTTGGAGCGGGAGCTCCTACAATGAGCAGTTCTTC
.	.	TRBJ1-4	TRBV30	CAWSVQINEKLFF	TGTGCCTGGAGTGTACAGATTAATGAAAAACTGTTTTTT
TRBD2	once	TRBJ2-1	TRBV7-9	CASSSRRREAYNEQFF	TGTGCCAGCAGCTCCCGTCGGCGGGAGGCCTACAATGAGCAGTTCTTC
.	.	TRBJ1-2	TRBV7-9	CASTPPGAHNGYTF	TGTGCCAGCACCCCACCAGGGGCTCATAATGGCTACACCTTC
TRBD1	once	TRBJ2-3	TRBV11-3	CASSSGTASTDTQYF	TGTGCCAGCAGCTCTGGGACAGCTAGCACAGATACGCAGTATTTT
.	.	TRBJ2-2	TRBV18	CASSPGRANTGELFF	TGTGCCAGCTCACCCGGCAGGGCGAACACCGGGGAGCTGTTTTTT
.	.	TRBJ2-1	TRBV29-1	CSVEDRDTHSYNEQFF	TGCAGCGTTGAAGATCGGGACACTCACTCCTACAATGAGCAGTTCTTC
.	.	TRBJ1-2	TRBV27	CASSRKADRIYGYTF	TGTGCCAGCAGTCGAAAAGCCGACAGAATCTATGGCTACACCTTC
.	.	TRBJ2-6	TRBV18	CASSPPDSISGANVLTF	TGTGCCAGCTCACCACCGGACAGCATCTCTGGGGCCAACGTCCTGACTTTC
.	.	TRBJ2-7	TRBV7-2	CASTPGGSSGNIYEQYF	TGTGCCAGCACCCCAGGGGGCTCTAGCGGGAATATCTACGAGCAGTACTTC
.	.	TRBJ2-1	TRBV27	CASNPLASSYNEQFF	TGTGCCAGCAACCCACTAGCTAGCTCCTACAATGAGCAGTTCTTC
.	.	TRBJ1-3	TRBV5-4	CASSWGGASSGNTIYF	TGTGCCAGCAGCTGGGGGGGGGCCAGCTCTGGAAACACCATATATTTT
.	.	TRBJ2-1	TRBV10-2	CASSVGLSRSNEQFF	TGCGCCAGCAGCGTGGGACTTAGCCGTTCCAATGAGCAGTTCTTC
.	.	TRBJ1-2	TRBV7-2	CASSPGALNYGYTF	TGTGCCAGCAGCCCTGGGGCGCTAAACTATGGCTACACCTTC
.	.	TRBJ1-1	TRBV19	CASSIQQGMVTEAFF	TGTGCCAGTAGTATTCAGCAGGGGATGGTAACTGAAGCTTTCTTT
TRBD2	.	TRBJ2-3	TRBV19	CASTRGGGGFGTDTQYF	TGTGCCAGTACCAGAGGCGGCGGGGGGTTTGGGACAGATACGCAGTATTTT
.	.	TRBJ1-2	TRBV30	CAWSVLSGGAGYTF	TGTGCCTGGAGTGTCCTTTCGGGGGGCGCGGGCTACACCTTC
.	.	TRBJ1-3	TRBV7-9	CASSSGMGGNTIYF	TGTGCCAGCAGTTCGGGGATGGGGGGAAACACCATATATTTT
.	.	TRBJ2-7	TRBV27	CASSFRDLYEQYF	TGTGCCAGCAGTTTCAGGGATCTCTACGAGCAGTACTTC
.	.	TRBJ1-2	TRBV9	CASSVGWGSDYGYTF	TGTGCCAGCAGCGTAGGTTGGGGCTCCGACTATGGCTACACCTTC
.	.	TRBJ1-1	TRBV19	CASSTQSGLTEAFF	TGTGCCAGTAGTACCCAATCAGGGCTTACTGAAGCTTTCTTT
TRBD2	.	TRBJ2-1	TRBV27	CAAAGLAGGSFSYNEQFF	TGTGCCGCTGCTGGACTAGCGGGAGGGTCCTTCTCCTACAATGAGCAGTTCTTC
.	.	TRBJ1-3	TRBV15	CATSREGAGSAAFYSGNTIYF	TGTGCCACCAGCAGAGAGGGGGCTGGCTCGGCAGCCTTTTACTCTGGAAACACCATATATTTT
.	.	TRBJ2-1	TRBV27	CASSFLVGVRDNEQFF	TGTGCCAGCAGTTTCTTGGTGGGAGTGAGGGACAATGAGCAGTTCTTC
.	.	TRBJ2-2	TRBV7-8	CASSSETTGELFF	TGTGCCAGCAGCTCAGAAACCACCGGGGAGCTGTTTTTT
.	.	TRBJ1-2	TRBV12-5	CASGLPLINYGYTF	TGTGCTAGTGGTTTGCCTTTAATAAACTATGGCTACACCTTC
TRBD2	.	TRBJ2-5	TRBV7-9	CSSSHRLADQETQYF	TGTTCCAGCAGCCACCGACTAGCGGATCAAGAGACCCAGTACTTC
.	few	TRBJ1-2	TRBV28	CASSTGSGYTF	TGTGCCAGCAGTACAGGGTCTGGCTACACCTTC